The clone carrying this TCR beta chain has just a few counts. Its specificity is unknown. Time point denoted: pre-sensitization, week 0. Noted treatment: therapeutic diphenylcyclopropenone sensitization with weekly scalp DPC. It was unfractionated whole blood from which total RNA was extracted. Germline-derived CDR1 and CDR2 are SGHRS and YFSETQ. After removal of 4 bases from V and 3 bases from J, the junction contained 13 bases not matched to a gene. The CDR3 is made up of 17 amino acids. This record comes from a study of human T cells and chemical hapten exposure. At the level of the study: Patients, predominantly female, presented with alopecia areata, totalis or universalis. Study results and limitations: Following DPC sensitization, TCRs present above 1 in 1000 frequency showed no change.

TCRdb recomputed calls from the RACE reads with MiXCR, one row per CDR3 protein. The sample shows 350,000 to 450,000 distinct CDR3 sequences, approximately 5.1% of them seen only once. The sample consisted of whole blood, taken in connection with sensitization to the hapten diphenylcyclopropenone (DPC). The clonotype was recovered from a woman in her fifties or sixties with alopecia areata. Some clones in this sample may be carry-over from other donors' samples. This sequence joins TRBV5-1 and TRBJ2-5; the match to TRBD2 covers 9 bases. Here the CDR3 DNA reads TGCGCCAGCAGCCCAGCGGGGGGCCGGAACCGGGAAGAGACCCAGTACTTC. Encoded protein: CASSPAGGRNREETQYF.